This TCR beta chain originates from a study of cytomegalovirus exposure and HLA in healthy donors. The PCR was carried out with 60 Vbeta primers and 13 Jbeta primers. Some clones are missing from TCRdb's copy, which holds only in-frame ones; the method was immunoSEQ multiplex PCR. The repertoire holds over 100,000 clones, with approximately 81% as singletons. What was sequenced was PBMCs. This receptor was identified in a woman between 18 and 29 years old in good health and CMV-seropositive.

CDR3 coding DNA: TGTGCCGGTAGCGGGAGTGGCGCCGGGGAGCTGTTTTTT. Protein sequence: CAGSGSGAGELFF. The gene calls are TRBV30 and TRBJ2-2; 9 positions match TRBD2. The CDR3 length is 13 residues. V lost 8 bases and J lost 6; bases outside the gene matches: 7. Germline V gene lookup returns CDR1 GTSNPN and CDR2 SVGIG (reference sequence).